This paragraph reports one T cell receptor beta chain. The sample originates from a study of glioma-infiltrating T cells after dendritic cell vaccination. Whole-study context: Patients had newly diagnosed or recurrent glioblastoma and received dendritic cell vaccines.

Some clones are missing from TCRdb's copy, which holds only in-frame ones; the method was immunoSEQ multiplex PCR. The sample records tens of thousands of clones, more than 75% being singletons. The germline V gene has CDR1 MGHRA and CDR2 YSYEKL. Trimming pared 1 base from V and 4 bases from J, leaving 10 bases between. The CDR3 runs to 14 residues. The sequence derives from a human donor with glioblastoma. This chain uses TRBV4-1 with TRBJ1-1; D is uncertain. The starting material was blood, obtained before dendritic cell vaccination. CDR3 sequence reads: CASSQGPRSTEAFF. In nucleotides, the CDR3 is TGCGCCAGCAGCCAAGGGCCCCGGAGCACTGAAGCTTTCTTT.